These 18 T cell receptor beta chains came from one sample sequenced in a study of beta chain features in type 1 diabetes. Reverse transcription of all isolated RNA meant that expressed TCRB transcripts were sequenced. Assay: immunoSEQ multiplex PCR; the TCRdb copy retains only in-frame clones and omits some. In the table there are roughly 150,000 clones, approximately 8.1% of which are singletons. Source material: central memory CD4+ T cells from blood. The source of these receptors is a man aged 18 to 35 in good health.

This clone came up a few times. V gene TRBV29-1 combines with J gene TRBJ1-1; a possible D gene is TRBD1 (5 bases). V gave up 5 bases and J gave up 4 bases, with 20 bases separating them. This CDR3 comprises 15 residues. CDR1 is SQVTM, CDR2 ANQGSEA, per germline. The CDR3 DNA sequence: TGCAGCGTTTTACTTAGGTCAGGGTGGGGCACTGAAGCTTTCTTT. It translates to CSVLLRSGWGTEAFF.

This clone was found many times. The chain recombines TRBV23-1 with TRBJ2-1; no definite D call. TRBV23-1 carries the ORF label, with uncertain function. The CDR3 contains 13 residues. The V end was cut by 6 bases, the J end by 9 bases, with 15 bases between. The CDR3 DNA sequence: TGCGCCAGCAGAATCGTGGTCGCGGTTGAGCAGTTCTTC. Protein product: CASRIVVAVEQFF.

The CDR3: CASTKFGAGANVLTF. CDR3 coding DNA: TGTGCCAGCACTAAGTTCGGAGCTGGGGCCAACGTCCTGACTTTC. The chain has TRBV6-5 and TRBJ2-6; D is uncertain. V was clipped by 7 bases and J by 2 bases, with 12 bases between them. CDR1 is MNHEY and CDR2 is SVGAGI in the germline V gene. This CDR3 has 15 amino acids.

This chain joins TRBV4-2 and TRBJ2-1; 14 bases fit TRBD2. The CDR3 extends over 17 amino acids. V was clipped by 4 bases and J by 5 bases; unmatched bases: 7. Looked up from germline, CDR1 is LGHNA and CDR2 is YNFKEQ. The CDR3 loop is CASSPETSGGGHNEQFF. The CDR3 DNA reads TGTGCCAGCAGCCCCGAGACTAGCGGGGGGGGACACAATGAGCAGTTCTTC.

This sequence joins TRBV2 and TRBJ1-4; perhaps TRBD1 as D (6 bases). This CDR3 spans 14 amino acids. Germline V gives CDR1 SNHLY, CDR2 FYNNEI. V was shortened by 8 bases and J by 8 bases, with 18 bases between the two germline ends. The CDR3 bases are TGTGCCAGCGCTGAACAGGGATCCGAAGAAAAACTGTTTTTT. This encodes CASAEQGSEEKLFF.

The chain has TRBV2 and TRBJ1-1, with 7 bases matching TRBD1. The V segment lost 6 bases and the J segment 3 bases; nucleotides outside the gene matches: 10. The CDR3 extends over 15 amino acids. CDR1 and CDR2 (germline): SNHLY, FYNNEI. The CDR3 loop reads CASRAYRGRYTEAFF. CDR3 DNA: TGTGCCAGCAGGGCCTACAGGGGACGGTACACTGAAGCTTTCTTT.

Of note for this clone: One junction end disagrees with the germline gene, perhaps due to a read error. V and J are TRBV28 and TRBJ2-5; D might be TRBD2 (6 bases). The CDR3 is 13 amino acids. In germline, CDR1 is MDHEN, CDR2 SYDVKM. The CDR3 loop is CATSGGIGETQYF. In DNA, the CDR3 is TGTGCCACCAGTGGGGGGATTGGGGAGACCCAGTACTTC.

This clone was detected many times. The chain links TRBV4-2 to TRBJ2-1; 9 nucleotides match TRBD2. The CDR3 extends over 16 amino acids. V lost 4 bases and J lost 7; bases outside the gene matches: 11. In germline, CDR1 is LGHNA, CDR2 YNFKEQ. CDR3 coding DNA: TGTGCCAGCAGCCCAACGGGCGGGAGGGCCGGTAATGAGCAGTTCTTC. Its translation is CASSPTGGRAGNEQFF.

In its sample, this clone was seen a few times. V usage is TRBV28 and J usage is TRBJ1-5, with D unclear. V lost 2 bases and J lost 5, with 10 bases in between. CDR3 length: 14 residues. Germline V gene data show CDR1 as MDHEN and CDR2 as SYDVKM. The CDR3: CASSLQVSHQPQHF. As DNA, the CDR3 is TGTGCCAGCAGTTTACAAGTCAGTCATCAGCCCCAGCATTTT.

This clone was found a few times. The V and J genes are TRBV28 and TRBJ2-3; D possibly corresponds to TRBD1 (6 bases). V lost 6 bases and J lost 0, with 19 bases in between. Germline V CDR1 and CDR2: MDHEN, SYDVKM. CDR3 length: 17 residues. CDR3 sequence reads: CASSPPGTLVSTDTQYF. CDR3 sequence (DNA): TGTGCCAGCAGCCCCCCCGGGACACTAGTTAGCACAGATACGCAGTATTTT. The full variable domain, its missing parts supplied by reference TRBV28 and TRBJ2-3, is DVKVTQSSRYLVKRTGEKVFLECVQDMDHENMFWYRQDPGLGLRLIYFSYDVKMKEKGDIPEGYSVSREKKERFSLILESASTNQTSMYLCASSPPGTLVSTDTQYFGPGTRLTVL.

This clone has a count of ten or more. This rearrangement joins TRBV6-5 to TRBJ2-5; unclear D gene. Germline V gene data show CDR1 as MNHEY and CDR2 as SVGAGI. The CDR3 runs to 12 residues. V gave up 2 bases and J gave up 2 bases, with 3 bases separating them. CDR3 nucleotide sequence: TGTGCCAGCAGTTACACTCAAGAGACCCAGTACTTC. This sequence encodes CASSYTQETQYF.

In this sample, this clone turned up a few times. V is TRBV4-2 and J is TRBJ2-1; 11 positions match TRBD2. Germline V gene lookup returns CDR1 LGHNA and CDR2 YNFKEQ. After removal of 1 base from V and 7 bases from J, the junction contained 6 bases not matched to a gene. The CDR3 is made up of 16 amino acids. CDR3 amino acids: CASSQVALAGGNEQFF. The CDR3 DNA follows: TGTGCCAGCAGCCAAGTCGCCCTAGCGGGGGGTAATGAGCAGTTCTTC.

This clone was seen repeatedly, ten times or more. The identical CDR3 is also encoded by other nucleotide sequences in the sample. V and J are TRBV9 and TRBJ2-1; a weak D match, TRBD1 (5 bases). From germline, CDR1 is SGDLS and CDR2 YYNGEE. V lost 1 base, J lost 7 bases, and 9 bases lay in between. The CDR3 loop spans 13 amino acids. The CDR3 loop reads CASSVSGSNEQFF. CDR3 sequence (DNA): TGTGCCAGCAGCGTATCAGGGTCGAATGAGCAGTTCTTC.

This clone appeared a few times. The chain links TRBV6-1 to TRBJ2-5; D possibly corresponds to TRBD2 (5 bases). This CDR3 has 14 amino acids. Per the germline V gene, CDR1 is MNHNS and CDR2 is SASEGT. V was clipped by 4 bases and J by 5 bases, with 14 bases between them. The CDR3 DNA reads as TGTGCCAGCAGTGCCAACAAAGGCGGGGAGACCCAGTACTTC. It is translated as CASSANKGGETQYF.

This clone has at least ten counts. Other DNA sequences from this sample encode an identical CDR3 as well. DNA of the CDR3: TGTGCCAGCTCACCAGGGAGTCGCACTGAAGCTTTCTTT. This sequence encodes CASSPGSRTEAFF. The chain recombines TRBV18 with TRBJ1-1; no clear D. From germline, CDR1 is KGHSH and CDR2 LQKENI. The V end lost 2 bases, the J end lost 4 bases, and 8 bases lay between the germline ends. The CDR3 is 13 amino acids.

In DNA form, the CDR3 reads TGTGCCAGCAGCCTATTCGGGAGCCTCAGCACAGATACGCAGTATTTT. This gives the protein CASSLFGSLSTDTQYF. The V call is TRBV7-2, the J call TRBJ2-3; D may be TRBD2 (6 bases). Germline V gene data show CDR1 as SGHTA and CDR2 as FQGNSA. V was shortened by 5 bases and J by 0 bases, with 15 bases between the two germline ends. The CDR3 has 16 amino acids.

This rearrangement joins TRBV6-6 to TRBJ1-2, with 7 nucleotides matching TRBD1. V dropped 4 bases and J dropped 4; count of bases not matched to a gene: 6. The CDR3 is made up of 14 amino acids. The V gene's germline CDR1 is MNHNY and CDR2 SVGAGI (reference sequence). CDR3 sequence (DNA): TGTGCCAGCAGTTTCGAGGAGGGGGCCTATGGCTACACCTTC. Its translation: CASSFEEGAYGYTF.

This clone was seen ten or more times. The V and J genes are TRBV7-2 and TRBJ2-1; 7 nucleotides agree with TRBD1. Germline CDR1 is SGHTA and CDR2 is FQGNSA. The J segment lost 4 bases and the V segment lost 4 bases, leaving 1 base of the junction unmatched. The CDR3 spans 13 residues. The CDR3 is CASSWDSYNEQFF. The CDR3 coding sequence is TGTGCCAGCAGCTGGGACAGTTACAATGAGCAGTTCTTC.